A selection of T cell receptor beta chains follows, all from one sample in a study of T cell repertoires in cytomegalovirus infection. TCRdb re-called the reads with MiXCR, one entry per CDR3 protein. In the table there are nearly 650,000 distinct CDR3 sequences, 20% to 25% of which are singletons. The specimen was CD8+ T cells from PBMCs. These receptors were collected from a human donor in good health (CMV status not recorded). Some clones in this sample may be carry-over from other donors' samples. Both conserved end residues are trimmed from each CDR3. Fields, in order: V gene, J gene, D gene, CDR3 protein. A D gene is named only where the DNA matches it firmly.

V gene: TRBV20-1; J gene: TRBJ2-3; D gene: -; CDR3 protein: SARSPDRGAASTDTQY
V gene: TRBV5-6; J gene: TRBJ1-1; D gene: TRBD1; CDR3 protein: ASSFGGTGMNTEAF
V gene: TRBV10-3; J gene: TRBJ2-3; D gene: TRBD2; CDR3 protein: AISDPVGTSGGGSTDTQY
V gene: TRBV5-1; J gene: TRBJ2-3; D gene: TRBD2; CDR3 protein: ASSSSGLVGPWDTQY
V gene: TRBV7-9; J gene: TRBJ2-2; D gene: -; CDR3 protein: ASSRPNTNTGELF
V gene: TRBV14; J gene: TRBJ1-2; D gene: -; CDR3 protein: ASSQERRGELGYT
V gene: TRBV27; J gene: TRBJ1-1; D gene: -; CDR3 protein: ASSPPGLEAF
V gene: TRBV7-3; J gene: TRBJ2-1; D gene: TRBD2; CDR3 protein: ASSLLTSGDHNEQF
V gene: TRBV14; J gene: TRBJ1-6; D gene: -; CDR3 protein: ASSQDMGGAYNSPLH
V gene: TRBV6-1; J gene: TRBJ2-3; D gene: TRBD1; CDR3 protein: ASQGQGWPDTQY
V gene: TRBV7-6; J gene: TRBJ1-2; D gene: -; CDR3 protein: ASSPGADYGYT
V gene: TRBV10-2; J gene: TRBJ2-3; D gene: -; CDR3 protein: ASSDARTDTQY
V gene: TRBV28; J gene: TRBJ2-3; D gene: -; CDR3 protein: ASCTGTLTDTQY
V gene: TRBV7-4; J gene: TRBJ2-3; D gene: TRBD1; CDR3 protein: ASSLGTTGRYTDTQY
V gene: TRBV7-9; J gene: TRBJ2-7; D gene: TRBD1; CDR3 protein: ASRDGQAPYEQY
V gene: TRBV20-1; J gene: TRBJ2-1; D gene: TRBD2; CDR3 protein: SASSGGASYNEQF
V gene: TRBV20-1; J gene: TRBJ2-1; D gene: -; CDR3 protein: SARDPGYNEQF
V gene: TRBV4-1; J gene: TRBJ2-7; D gene: -; CDR3 protein: ASSSTRFYEQY
V gene: TRBV12-3/TRBV12-4; J gene: TRBJ2-7; D gene: -; CDR3 protein: ASSPGVAKAMY
V gene: TRBV4-1; J gene: TRBJ2-1; D gene: -; CDR3 protein: ASSPNSGAGGEQF
V gene: TRBV6-6; J gene: TRBJ1-5; D gene: TRBD1; CDR3 protein: ASSYKARGQGNQPQH
V gene: TRBV12-3/TRBV12-4; J gene: TRBJ2-7; D gene: -; CDR3 protein: ASSFGDYREQY
V gene: TRBV6-5; J gene: TRBJ2-1; D gene: -; CDR3 protein: ASSYATSGAVYNEQF
V gene: TRBV7-9; J gene: TRBJ1-2; D gene: -; CDR3 protein: ASSFPGNIYGYT
V gene: TRBV19; J gene: TRBJ2-1; D gene: -; CDR3 protein: ASSMAIVNEQF
V gene: TRBV6-1; J gene: TRBJ1-5; D gene: -; CDR3 protein: ASSEFDQPQH
V gene: TRBV6-2/TRBV6-3; J gene: TRBJ1-2; D gene: -; CDR3 protein: ASSYSAVGGYT
V gene: TRBV5-8; J gene: TRBJ2-7; D gene: TRBD2; CDR3 protein: ASSPGTSGYEQY